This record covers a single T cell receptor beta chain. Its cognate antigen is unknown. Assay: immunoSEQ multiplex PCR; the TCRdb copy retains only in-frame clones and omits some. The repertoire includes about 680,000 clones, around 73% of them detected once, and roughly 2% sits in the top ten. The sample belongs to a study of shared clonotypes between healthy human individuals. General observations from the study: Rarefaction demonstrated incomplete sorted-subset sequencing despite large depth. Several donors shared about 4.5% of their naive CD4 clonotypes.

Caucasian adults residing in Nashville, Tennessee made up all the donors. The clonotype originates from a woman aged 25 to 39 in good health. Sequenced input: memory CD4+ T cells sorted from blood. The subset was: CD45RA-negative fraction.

Written as DNA, the CDR3 is TGCGCCAGCAGCCAAGTTAGCGGGACTAGCGTCAGCGGCACCCAGTACTTC. This codes for CASSQVSGTSVSGTQYF. The V call is TRBV4-1, the J call TRBJ2-5, with 10 nucleotides matching TRBD2. The CDR3 consists of 17 residues. Trimming cost V 1 base and J 8 bases; bases outside gene matches: 13. Germline V gene lookup returns CDR1 MGHRA and CDR2 YSYEKL.